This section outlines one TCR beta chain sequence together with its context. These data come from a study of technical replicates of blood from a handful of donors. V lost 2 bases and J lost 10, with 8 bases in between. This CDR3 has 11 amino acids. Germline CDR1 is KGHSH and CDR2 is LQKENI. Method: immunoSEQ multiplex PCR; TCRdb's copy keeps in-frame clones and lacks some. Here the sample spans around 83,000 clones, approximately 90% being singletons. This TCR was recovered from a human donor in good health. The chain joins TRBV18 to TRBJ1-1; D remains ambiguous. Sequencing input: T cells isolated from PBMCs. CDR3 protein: CASSPVDRAFF. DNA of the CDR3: TGTGCCAGCTCACCAGTTGATAGAGCTTTCTTT.